This T cell receptor beta chain came from a study of cytomegalovirus exposure and HLA in healthy donors. The study, taken as a whole, reports: It was about 150 TCR beta chains that were listed as cytomegalovirus-associated.

60 Vbeta and 13 Jbeta primers were used in PCR. Only in-frame clones appear in the TCRdb table, and some are missing; sequencing was by immunoSEQ multiplex PCR. The repertoire holds some 130,000 clones, with roughly 70% as singletons. A note on this clone: Its matching antigen is unknown.

With 2 bases clipped from V and 5 bases from J, the junction kept 3 bases outside the gene matches. This CDR3 has 14 amino acids. The germline gives CDR1 MNHNY, CDR2 SVGAGI (reference sequence). The receptor's source is a human donor in good health. The specimen was PBMCs. The chain has TRBV6-6 and TRBJ2-5; 9 nucleotides line up with TRBD1. The CDR3 loop is CASSYRDRVETQYF. The CDR3 DNA reads TGTGCCAGCAGTTACCGGGACAGGGTCGAGACCCAGTACTTC.